The 30 T cell receptor beta chains presented below share a single source sample, sequenced in a study of T cells in Graves' hyperthyroidism and ophthalmopathy. TCR beta CDR3 regions were amplified from RNA transcripts. An initial round of RT-PCR targeting the TCR CDR3 relied on the HTBI primer set. TCRdb re-called the multiplex PCR reads with MiXCR, one entry per CDR3 protein. The sample includes over 400,000 distinct CDR3 sequences, around a fifth of them seen just once. Sequenced input: blood. Every receptor here comes from a woman in her sixties or seventies with Graves' ophthalmopathy.

This clonotype has only a few counts. The gene calls are TRBV7-3 and TRBJ2-1; D tentatively fits TRBD1 or TRBD2 (5 bases each). The V end was cut by 4 bases, the J end by 9 bases, with 16 bases between. CDR3 length: 14 residues. CDR1 is SGHTA and CDR2 is FQGTGA in the germline V gene. The CDR3 DNA reads TGTGCCAGCAGCTCCGGGACCAACGCCGGTGAGCAGTTCTTC. Amino acid sequence: CASSSGTNAGEQFF.

This clonotype was observed at least ten times. This sequence joins TRBV24-1 and TRBJ2-1; possibly TRBD1 for D (5 bases). The CDR3 has 17 amino acids. V shed 1 base and J shed 5 bases, with 17 bases lying between them. Germline CDR1 reads KGHDR; CDR2 reads SFDVKD. CDR3 bases: TGTGCCACCAGTGATTTCGACGGCGCCGAAGGGGACAATGAGCAGTTCTTC. Translating it yields CATSDFDGAEGDNEQFF.

This clonotype occurred a few times. This sequence joins TRBV10-3 and TRBJ1-2; the D gene is possibly TRBD1 (6 bases). Germline V CDR1 and CDR2: ENHRY, SYGVKD. This CDR3 is built from 15 residues. Between the trimmed V and J ends, which lost 3 bases and 6 bases, there was a span of 17 bases. Written as DNA, the CDR3 is TGTGCCATCAGTGACGACGTCAGGACAGTAAATGGCTACACCTTC. This sequence encodes CAISDDVRTVNGYTF.

A few counts support this clonotype. V is TRBV7-9 and J is TRBJ1-6; D ambiguous. Germline CDR1 SEHNR, CDR2 FQNEAQ (reference sequence). V was cut by 5 bases and J by 6 bases, with 11 bases left in between. The CDR3 contains 14 residues. Written as DNA, the CDR3 is TGTGCCAGCAGCCACGAAGGATTTAATTCACCCCTCCACTTT. Its translation is CASSHEGFNSPLHF.

In this sample, this clonotype turned up a few times. Here the CDR3 DNA reads TGTGCCAGCAGCTGGGACTACCAAAATGAGCAGTTCTTC. Protein sequence: CASSWDYQNEQFF. J is TRBJ2-1 and V is TRBV5-6, with 7 bases identical to TRBD2. The junction had 4 bases not matched to a gene; V was cut back by 3 bases and J by 7 bases. This CDR3 has 13 amino acids. CDR1 is SGHDT, CDR2 YYEEEE, per germline.

This chain uses TRBV6-1 with TRBJ2-1, with 8 bases that match TRBD2. CDR3 length equals 14 residues. CDR1 is MNHNS and CDR2 is SASEGT in the germline V gene. V was pared by 9 bases and J by 5 bases, with 9 bases of the junction left unmatched. CDR3 sequence: CASITSGSNNEQFF. CDR3 nucleotides: TGTGCCAGTATTACTAGCGGAAGCAACAATGAGCAGTTCTTC.

A remark on this clonotype: A much more abundant neighbour one base away suggests this may be a read error. This chain links TRBV20-1 with TRBJ2-7; tentative D call: TRBD2 (6 bases). The germline gives CDR1 DFQATT, CDR2 SNEGSKA (reference sequence). This CDR3 is 15 amino acids long. This chain's CDR3 is CSATGGVVVSYGQYF. DNA for the CDR3: TGCAGTGCTACAGGCGGGGTCGTGGTCTCCTACGGGCAGTACTTC.

This clonotype came up a few times. This rearrangement joins TRBV7-9 to TRBJ2-1; possible D gene TRBD2, 5 bases. This CDR3 spans 12 amino acids. Germline CDR1 is SEHNR and CDR2 is FQNEAQ (reference sequence). V was cut by 5 bases and J by 6 bases, with 8 bases left in between. CDR3 region: CASSPDFNEQFF. The CDR3 DNA is TGTGCCAGCAGCCCGGACTTCAATGAGCAGTTCTTC.

The sample holds many counts of this clonotype. The chain couples TRBV6-1 to TRBJ2-5; 7 nucleotides match TRBD2. Germline lookup yields CDR1 MNHNS and CDR2 SASEGT. After removal of 8 bases from V and 4 bases from J, the junction contained 4 bases not matched to a gene. The CDR3 contains 12 residues. The CDR3 here is CASAGVRETQYF. CDR3 DNA sequence: TGTGCCAGCGCGGGGGTGCGAGAGACCCAGTACTTC.

This clonotype was detected many times. V usage is TRBV20-1 and J usage is TRBJ1-5, with a weak D call TRBD1 (6 bases). The CDR3 is made up of 13 amino acids. Per germline, CDR1 DFQATT and CDR2 SNEGSKA (reference sequence). The V end was cut by 3 bases, the J end by 4 bases, with 10 bases between. CDR3 in DNA: TGCAGTGCTAGTCAGGGGAGGAATCAGCCCCAGCATTTT. Translating gives CSASQGRNQPQHF.

This clonotype appeared a few times. Compared with germline, one end of the junction differs, possibly owing to a read error. The chain joins TRBV11-2 to TRBJ2-7, with D possibly being TRBD2 (7 bases). The CDR3 has 16 amino acids. The V gene's germline CDR1 is SGHAT and CDR2 FQNNGV. The CDR3 nucleotides read TGTGCCAGCAGCCTAGAAGAGGGGGGAGGGTACTACGAGCAGTACTTC. This encodes CASSLEEGGGYYEQYF.

This clonotype came up many times. The rearrangement joins TRBV6-1 to TRBJ2-7; 12 bases are shared with TRBD2. Germline loops: CDR1 MNHNS, CDR2 SASEGT. The V gene end was trimmed by 10 bases and the J gene end by 1 base; junction bases not matched to a gene: 2. The CDR3 is made up of 13 amino acids. CDR3 region: CATLAGGSYEQYF. CDR3 bases: TGTGCCACACTAGCGGGAGGTTCCTACGAGCAGTACTTC.

The V gene is TRBV3-1, the J gene TRBJ2-1; TRBD1 agrees at 11 bases. There are 14 residues in the CDR3. The V segment lost 3 bases and the J segment 15 bases; nucleotides outside the gene matches: 10. Germline CDR1 is LGHDT and CDR2 is YNNKEL (reference sequence). The CDR3 here is CASSQGTGGAFRFF. The CDR3 nucleotides are TGTGCCAGCAGCCAGGGGACAGGGGGTGCTTTTAGGTTCTTC.

The sample holds a few counts of this clonotype. The chain carries TRBV30 and TRBJ2-7; TRBD2 agrees at 14 bases. V shed 4 bases and J 4 bases; nucleotides not matched to a gene: 6. Germline V gene data show CDR1 as GTSNPN and CDR2 as SVGIG (reference sequence). The CDR3 totals 15 residues. The CDR3 sequence: CAWTLGLAGDYEQYF. CDR3 sequence (DNA): TGTGCCTGGACCCTGGGACTAGCGGGAGATTACGAGCAGTACTTC.

This clonotype was seen at least ten times. The V and J genes are TRBV7-2 and TRBJ1-3; D not resolved. V gave up 3 bases and J gave up 2 bases, with 8 bases separating them. Per germline, CDR1 SGHTA and CDR2 FQGNSA. This CDR3 comprises 14 residues. Here the CDR3 reads CASSFGGTGNTIYF. The CDR3 DNA reads as TGTGCCAGCAGCTTTGGCGGGACTGGAAACACCATATATTTT.

This clonotype has more than one count but fewer than ten. The V and J genes are TRBV5-1 and TRBJ2-1, with no clear D. V gave up 0 bases and J gave up 0 bases, with 10 bases separating them. CDR1 and CDR2 from the germline V gene are SGHRS and YFSETQ. CDR3 length: 16 residues. The CDR3 region has the DNA TGCGCCAGCAGCTTGGCAGTGGGCAGCTCCTACAATGAGCAGTTCTTC. Protein: CASSLAVGSSYNEQFF.

This clonotype was recorded only once. One base away lies a much larger clone, so this may be a sequencing read error. This chain joins TRBV11-2 and TRBJ2-5; 9 bases line up with TRBD2. The CDR3 contains 16 residues. The J segment lost 9 bases and the V segment lost 1 base, leaving 12 bases of the junction unmatched. The germline gives CDR1 SGHAT, CDR2 FQNNGV. CDR3 protein: CASSLAPTSGDRAQYF. DNA for the CDR3: TGTGCCAGCAGCTTAGCCCCGACTAGCGGTGACCGGGCCCAGTACTTC.

The chain carries TRBV5-1 and TRBJ2-7; tentatively, D is TRBD1 or TRBD2 (7 bases each). Germline V lookup: CDR1 SGHRS, CDR2 YFSETQ. Trimming took off 4 bases at V and 2 bases at J, with 22 bases between the two ends. This CDR3 has 17 residues. The CDR3 nucleotides read TGCGCCAGCAGCCAGGGGGGGGGCGCGACTAGGGCCTACGAGCAGTACTTC. It specifies CASSQGGGATRAYEQYF.

V and J are TRBV5-6 and TRBJ2-7, with 9 bases fitting TRBD2. Per the germline V gene, CDR1 is SGHDT and CDR2 is YYEEEE. V lost 3 bases, J lost 3 bases, and 10 bases stayed unmatched. This CDR3 comprises 16 residues. As DNA, the CDR3 is TGTGCCAGCAGCTCCTTGAGCGGGAGGCTAAACTACGAGCAGTACTTC. Translated: CASSSLSGRLNYEQYF.

This clonotype was detected many times. The gene calls are TRBV18 and TRBJ1-2; D gene unclear. Germline V gives CDR1 KGHSH, CDR2 LQKENI. This CDR3 has 14 residues. Trimming shortened V by 2 bases and J by 8 bases, and 15 bases separated the two germline ends. CDR3: CASSPSRESSGYTF. In DNA, the CDR3 is TGTGCCAGCTCACCATCGCGGGAATCTTCCGGCTACACCTTC.

The sample holds many counts of this clonotype. The rearrangement uses TRBV5-8 and TRBJ1-5; D is uncertain. There are 12 residues in the CDR3. V gave up 4 bases and J gave up 9 bases, with 11 bases separating them. Germline lookup yields CDR1 SGHTS and CDR2 YDEGEE. CDR3 bases: TGTGCCAGCAGCCAGGCGGGTCCGCCCCAGCATTTT. It encodes CASSQAGPPQHF.

This clonotype was observed a handful of times. The rearrangement links TRBV12-5 to TRBJ1-1, with D tentatively TRBD1 (5 bases). The germline V gene encodes CDR1 LGHNT and CDR2 FRNRAP. V was pared by 7 bases and J by 1 base, with 13 bases between. The CDR3 contains 14 residues. CDR3 residues: CASASGTPNTEAFF. The CDR3 bases are TGTGCTAGTGCCTCCGGGACCCCGAACACTGAAGCTTTCTTT.

V gene TRBV28 combines with J gene TRBJ2-7; TRBD1 matches 7 bases. Germline values: CDR1 MDHEN, CDR2 SYDVKM. CDR3 length equals 15 residues. With 5 bases clipped from V and 3 bases from J, the junction kept 10 bases outside the gene matches. CDR3 nucleotide sequence: TGTGCCAGCAGTCCTGGACAGGCCATATACTACGAGCAGTACTTC. This encodes CASSPGQAIYYEQYF. The full variable domain, rest sourced from reference TRBV28 and TRBJ2-7, is DVKVTQSSRYLVKRTGEKVFLECVQDMDHENMFWYRQDPGLGLRLIYFSYDVKMKEKGDIPEGYSVSREKKERFSLILESASTNQTSMYLCASSPGQAIYYEQYFGPGTRLTVT.

V gene TRBV18 combines with J gene TRBJ2-3; possible D gene TRBD2, 7 bases. The V gene lost 6 bases and the J gene lost 2 bases, with 12 bases spanning the gap. The germline V gene encodes CDR1 KGHSH and CDR2 LQKENI. The CDR3 sequence is 14 residues long. The CDR3 bases are TGTGCCAGCTCCCAGCGGGACACCACAGATACGCAGTATTTT. Translating it yields CASSQRDTTDTQYF.

The rearrangement links TRBV12-5 to TRBJ1-3; TRBD1 is a possible D gene (5 bases). Germline V lookup: CDR1 LGHNT, CDR2 FRNRAP. Trimming left V 5 bases short and J 3 bases short, with 11 bases between. The CDR3 totals 14 residues. The DNA for the CDR3 is TGTGCTAGTGGTCCTCCGGGACTTGGAAACACCATATATTTT. As protein: CASGPPGLGNTIYF.

This rearrangement joins TRBV20-1 to TRBJ2-7; 9 bases map to TRBD2. The trim removed 5 bases at V and 5 bases at J, leaving 34 bases unmatched. Germline V gene sequence: CDR1 DFQATT, CDR2 SNEGSKA (reference sequence). The CDR3 contains 22 residues. The CDR3 loop reads CSAFSFGGFSLSGRSPGNEQYF. The CDR3 DNA reads as TGCAGTGCTTTCTCTTTCGGGGGTTTTTCCCTCAGCGGGAGGTCGCCGGGGAACGAGCAGTACTTC.

This clonotype was detected only a few times. V is TRBV20-1 and J is TRBJ1-2, with D possibly matching TRBD1 (5 bases). The V end was cut by 3 bases, the J end by 4 bases, with 9 bases between. The CDR3 consists of 12 residues. Germline V lookup: CDR1 DFQATT, CDR2 SNEGSKA (reference sequence). The CDR3 bases are TGCAGTGCTAGGGGGGTCGCCTATGGCTACACCTTC. Translated: CSARGVAYGYTF.

The DNA for the CDR3 is TGTGCCAGCAGTTACCGATTAGAGAACACTGAAGCTTTCTTT. It codes for CASSYRLENTEAFF. The chain carries TRBV6-5 and TRBJ1-1; D gene ambiguous. Deletions cut 2 bases from V and 1 base from J, with 8 bases between. Germline assignment: CDR1 MNHEY and CDR2 SVGAGI. CDR3 length: 14 residues.

This clonotype appeared a few times. V gene TRBV12-3 or TRBV12-4 combines with J gene TRBJ2-5, with a weak D call TRBD1 (5 bases). V was cut by 7 bases and J by 2 bases, with 14 bases left in between. There are 14 residues in the CDR3. CDR3 DNA: TGTGCCAGCACCCTAAGGGGTAATCAAGAGACCCAGTACTTC. Residues: CASTLRGNQETQYF.

This clonotype was seen many times. V usage is TRBV10-3 and J usage is TRBJ1-2, with 8 bases fitting TRBD1. Germline V gives CDR1 ENHRY, CDR2 SYGVKD. The CDR3 loop spans 14 amino acids. The V gene end was trimmed by 3 bases and the J gene end by 8 bases; junction bases not matched to a gene: 8. This chain's CDR3 is CAISDPTGGQGYTF. The CDR3 DNA is TGTGCCATCAGTGACCCTACAGGGGGTCAAGGCTACACCTTC.